This T cell receptor (beta chain) was identified in a study of CD8 T cells in ankylosing spondylitis. Trimming pared 6 bases from V and 4 bases from J, leaving 9 bases between. The CDR3 has 13 residues. This clonotype was counted ten times or more. The antigen is undetermined. A single record per CDR3 protein comes from TCRdb applying MiXCR to the 5' RACE reads. The sample has under 35,000 distinct CDR3 sequences, about 7% seen once. The study's findings and limits: Matched ankylosing spondylitis synovial fluid reportedly contained a significantly enriched population of disease-linked clones.

The chain employs TRBV12-3 or TRBV12-4 and TRBJ1-4; the D is unclear. The sequenced sample was blood, either unsorted or a sorted T cell fraction (not recorded which). The TCR was taken from a male donor with ankylosing spondylitis or in good health (not recorded which). This CDR3 reads CASSRSGNEKLFF. DNA for the CDR3: TGTGCCAGCAGCCGCAGCGGTAATGAAAAACTGTTTTTT.